What follows are 29 T cell receptor beta chains derived from one specimen sequenced in a study of breast tumors, draining lymph nodes, adjacent tissues. TCRdb analysed the multiplex PCR reads with MiXCR anew, one entry per CDR3 protein. The table includes tens of thousands of distinct CDR3 sequences, approximately 45% detected once. The sample comprised breast tumor tissue. Receptors were obtained from a female donor with breast cancer. Some clones in this sample may be carry-over from other donors' samples.

A note on this clonotype: It is unclear where the CDR3 begins or ends on the DNA, so no DNA is shown, and the CDR3 is as TCRdb lists it. This chain links TRBV6-4 with TRBJ1-3. Germline-derived CDR1 and CDR2 are MRHNA and SNTAGT. Termini included, the CDR3 measures 17 amino acids. The chain's CDR3 is CASSHSSEVGGGNTMYF.

This clonotype was picked up one time. The CDR3 does not end in the conserved phenylalanine or tryptophan, so this is likely a read error. The limits of the CDR3 on the DNA are not certain, so only TCRdb's listed CDR3 is given. The chain is built from TRBV2 and TRBJ1-3. CDR1 and CDR2 from the germline V gene are SNHLY and FYNNEI. Termini included, the CDR3 measures 9 amino acids. CDR3 loop: CASSLHTNT.

The chain uses TRBV28 and TRBJ2-7, with D possibly being TRBD1 (6 bases). This CDR3 contains 14 residues. Between the trimmed V and J ends, which lost 10 bases and 2 bases, there was a span of 18 bases. Germline CDR1 reads MDHEN; CDR2 reads SYDVKM. The CDR3 spells CAISEQGFAYEQYF. In nucleotides, the CDR3 is TGTGCCATCTCAGAACAGGGTTTCGCCTACGAGCAGTACTTC.

This clonotype was counted at least ten times. This chain links TRBV6-1 with TRBJ2-3; either TRBD1 or TRBD2 may fit D (5 bases each). Per germline, CDR1 MNHNS and CDR2 SASEGT. This CDR3 has 14 residues. V lost 10 bases, J lost 3 bases, and 17 bases lay in between. Here the CDR3 reads CAIDGPGRTDTQYF. CDR3 nucleotide sequence: TGTGCCATCGATGGTCCGGGACGAACAGATACGCAGTATTTT.

This clonotype was observed at least ten times. The CDR3 DNA reads TGTGCCAGCAGCTTAGCACTAGCGGGAGCCGAGCAGTACTTC. It translates to CASSLALAGAEQYF. The chain joins TRBV7-9 to TRBJ2-7; 11 bases align to TRBD2. J lost 6 bases, V lost 0 bases, and 1 base had no gene match. The germline CDR1 and CDR2 sequences are SEHNR and FQNEAQ (reference sequence). This CDR3 comprises 14 residues.

For this clonotype: A clone one base away is much larger, so this may be a read error. J is TRBJ2-2 and V is TRBV6-2 or TRBV6-3; perhaps D is TRBD1 or TRBD2 (6 bases each). This CDR3 region has 15 residues. Looked up from germline, CDR1 is MNHEY and CDR2 is SVGEGT. Trimming stripped 4 bases from V and 4 bases from J, with 13 bases between. The CDR3, as DNA: TGTGCCAGCAGTTCCGGGGGCAGCCTCACCGGGGAGCTGTTTTTT. This translates into CASSSGGSLTGELFF.

The chain employs TRBV19 and TRBJ1-4, with D tentatively TRBD1 (6 bases). V was clipped by 4 bases and J by 2 bases, with 14 bases between them. Germline V gene data show CDR1 as LNHDA and CDR2 as SQIVND (reference sequence). The CDR3 is made up of 16 amino acids. This CDR3 is CASSTSGGHTNEKLFF. The DNA of the CDR3 is TGTGCCAGTAGTACATCCGGGGGGCATACTAATGAAAAACTGTTTTTT.

This clonotype was recorded many times. The J gene is TRBJ2-7, the V gene TRBV6-5; 9 positions agree with TRBD1. The V gene's germline CDR1 is MNHEY and CDR2 SVGAGI. V dropped 2 bases and J dropped 0; count of bases not matched to a gene: 2. This CDR3 contains 15 residues. CDR3 sequence (DNA): TGTGCCAGCAGTTACGGACAGGGGATCTCCTACGAGCAGTACTTC. Its protein product is CASSYGQGISYEQYF.

This chain connects TRBV7-9 to TRBJ2-5, with D possibly being TRBD1 (6 bases). Between the trimmed V and J ends, which lost 5 bases and 1 base, there was a span of 8 bases. This CDR3 spans 13 amino acids. Germline V lookup: CDR1 SEHNR, CDR2 FQNEAQ (reference sequence). For the CDR3, the DNA is TGTGCCAGCAGCCCGGACAGCCAAGAGACCCAGTACTTC. This encodes CASSPDSQETQYF.

At least ten counts were recorded for this clonotype. CDR3 sequence reads: CSARVRVAGGYNEQFF. The CDR3 region has the DNA TGCAGTGCTAGAGTTCGCGTAGCGGGAGGGTACAATGAGCAGTTCTTC. The chain employs TRBV20-1 and TRBJ2-1; 11 bases agree with TRBD2. Per germline, CDR1 DFQATT and CDR2 SNEGSKA (reference sequence). The CDR3 is 16 amino acids. V trimming: 1 base; J trimming: 4 bases; junction bases outside the gene matches: 6.

This clonotype was seen only a few times. The chain links TRBV19 to TRBJ2-1, with 8 bases lining up with TRBD2. V dropped 4 bases and J dropped 5; count of bases not matched to a gene: 4. The length of the CDR3 is 14 residues. Germline V gene lookup returns CDR1 LNHDA and CDR2 SQIVND (reference sequence). CDR3 residues: CASSKLAADNEQFF. CDR3 nucleotide sequence: TGTGCCAGTAGTAAACTAGCGGCCGACAATGAGCAGTTCTTC.

This clonotype was counted ten times or more. The V and J genes are TRBV12-3 or TRBV12-4 and TRBJ2-1; 8 positions match TRBD2. J gave up 4 bases and V 4 bases, and 15 bases lay outside the gene matches. There are 18 residues in the CDR3. The CDR3 loop reads CASSSDALLAETYNEQFF. As DNA, the CDR3 is TGTGCCAGCAGTTCGGACGCCTTACTAGCGGAAACGTACAATGAGCAGTTCTTC.

This clonotype was counted ten times or more. The rearrangement uses TRBV2 and TRBJ1-5, with TRBD1 matching over 9 bases. Germline V gene sequence: CDR1 SNHLY, CDR2 FYNNEI. After removal of 6 bases from V and 2 bases from J, the junction contained 11 bases not matched to a gene. The CDR3 sequence is 17 residues long. The CDR3 sequence: CASSGATGGFRNQPQHF. Written as DNA, the CDR3 is TGTGCCAGCAGCGGGGCGACAGGGGGGTTTCGCAATCAGCCCCAGCATTTT.

This sequence joins TRBV5-1 and TRBJ2-7; D is unclear. In germline, CDR1 is SGHRS, CDR2 YFSETQ. The V gene lost 4 bases and the J gene lost 0 bases, with 17 bases spanning the gap. The CDR3 covers 16 residues. The CDR3 DNA reads TGCGCCAGCAGCCATAGAATAGCAGGTAACTCCTACGAGCAGTACGTC. This sequence encodes CASSHRIAGNSYEQYV.

This clonotype was observed at least ten times. This chain uses TRBV2 with TRBJ2-1; TRBD1 might be the D (6 bases). The CDR3 totals 14 residues. V dropped 4 bases and J dropped 8 bases, with 15 bases sitting between them. Germline CDR1 and CDR2: SNHLY and FYNNEI. CDR3 residues: CASSAGTRFDEQFF. The CDR3, as DNA: TGTGCCAGCAGTGCCGGGACAAGGTTCGATGAGCAGTTCTTC. Based on the CDR3 plus reference TRBV2 and TRBJ2-1, the full variable domain is EPEVTQTPSHQVTQMGQEVILRCVPISNHLYFYWYRQILGQKVEFLVSFYNNEISEKSEIFDDQFSVERPDGSNFTLKIRSTKLEDSAMYFCASSAGTRFDEQFFGPGTRLTVL.

This clonotype appeared many times. The chain couples TRBV30 to TRBJ2-7; tentatively, D is TRBD1 (6 bases). This CDR3 contains 13 residues. V was clipped by 5 bases and J by 10 bases, with 21 bases between them. CDR1 GTSNPN and CDR2 SVGIG come from the germline V gene (reference sequence). This CDR3 reads CAWGGTGTRSQYF. The DNA of the CDR3 is TGTGCCTGGGGCGGTACCGGGACACGATCCCAGTACTTC.

This clonotype showed up many times. V is TRBV20-1 and J is TRBJ1-2; D unclear. The V and J ends lost 3 bases and 7 bases respectively, with 27 bases between them. The CDR3 runs 17 residues. CDR1 DFQATT and CDR2 SNEGSKA come from the germline V gene (reference sequence). DNA for the CDR3: TGCAGTGCTAGGTGGGTCCGACGGCAGTTGGTTAGCCGTGGCTACACCTTC. Its translation is CSARWVRRQLVSRGYTF.

In its sample, this clonotype was seen many times. V gene TRBV7-8 combines with J gene TRBJ1-5; weak D call: TRBD1 (5 bases). V shed 5 bases and J shed 7 bases, with 15 bases lying between them. The CDR3 is 14 amino acids. Germline assignment: CDR1 SGHVS and CDR2 FQNEAQ. CDR3 sequence reads: CASSARRDRQPQHF. The CDR3 coding sequence is TGTGCCAGCAGCGCGAGACGGGACCGACAGCCCCAGCATTTT.

This clonotype was observed a handful of times. The rearrangement links TRBV6-5 to TRBJ1-2; D possibly corresponds to TRBD1 (6 bases). With 5 bases removed from V and 6 bases from J, the gap between germline ends came to 16 bases. CDR3 length: 14 amino acids. Per germline, CDR1 MNHEY and CDR2 SVGAGI. CDR3 amino acids: CASSDEQGTNGYTF. CDR3 coding DNA: TGTGCCAGCAGTGACGAACAGGGAACAAATGGCTACACCTTC.

This clonotype appeared many times. The chain uses TRBV5-1 and TRBJ1-5; D gene unclear. V was clipped by 0 bases and J by 5 bases, with 6 bases between them. Germline lookup yields CDR1 SGHRS and CDR2 YFSETQ. The CDR3 has 13 residues. The chain's CDR3 is CASSLGLDQPQHF. The CDR3, as DNA: TGCGCCAGCAGCTTGGGCCTCGATCAGCCCCAGCATTTT.

This clonotype appeared many times. V and J are TRBV6-6 and TRBJ2-7; the D gene is possibly TRBD2 (7 bases). Trimming cost V 6 bases and J 7 bases, with 19 bases left between them. This CDR3 is built from 14 residues. Germline loops: CDR1 MNHNY, CDR2 SVGAGI (reference sequence). The CDR3 spells CASRAGHLQAEQYF. The CDR3, as DNA: TGTGCCAGCAGAGCGGGACATCTACAAGCTGAGCAGTACTTC.

Worth noting for this clonotype: At one boundary the junction diverges from the germline segment, which might be a read error. The V and J genes are TRBV12-3 or TRBV12-4 and TRBJ2-3; 7 nucleotides match TRBD2. The CDR3 consists of 12 residues. This CDR3 reads CASSFGGSEQYF. The CDR3, as DNA: TGTGCCAGCAGTTTCGGGGGGTCCGAGCAGTACTTT.

The rearrangement joins TRBV29-1 to TRBJ1-2; possibly TRBD1 for D (5 bases). The germline gives CDR1 SQVTM, CDR2 ANQGSEA. The CDR3 totals 14 residues. V was clipped by 1 base and J by 6 bases, with 15 bases between them. In DNA form, the CDR3 reads TGCAGCGTTGAAGTGGGTAGGCAGGGTAATGGCTACACCTTC. Amino acids: CSVEVGRQGNGYTF.

The genes are TRBV7-3 and TRBJ2-5, with 9 bases lining up with TRBD2. V shed 3 bases, J shed 2 bases, and the junction held 4 bases outside the gene matches. CDR3 length equals 15 residues. CDR1 and CDR2 (germline): SGHTA, FQGTGA. The CDR3, as DNA: TGTGCCAGCAGCTTCGGGACTAGCCCACAAGAGACCCAGTACTTC. Protein: CASSFGTSPQETQYF.

This clonotype has only one observation. The V gene is TRBV7-9, the J gene TRBJ2-3; TRBD1 agrees at 8 bases. CDR1 is SEHNR, CDR2 FQNEAQ, per germline (reference sequence). The CDR3 spans 20 residues. The V gene end was trimmed by 2 bases and the J gene end by 0 bases; junction bases not matched to a gene: 16. CDR3 in amino acids: CASSLTNSQETGVSTDTQYF. CDR3 nucleotides: TGTGCCAGCAGCTTAACAAACAGCCAAGAGACAGGGGTGAGCACAGATACGCAGTATTTT.

This clonotype was seen many times. The chain links TRBV5-6 to TRBJ2-6, with unresolved D. The germline V gene encodes CDR1 SGHDT and CDR2 YYEEEE. This CDR3 is built from 15 residues. With 4 bases removed from V and 1 base from J, the gap between germline ends came to 9 bases. The CDR3 loop is CASSPLKSGANVLTF. The CDR3 DNA reads TGTGCCAGCAGCCCACTAAAATCTGGGGCCAACGTCCTGACTTTC.

This clonotype was recorded at least ten times. The chain is built from TRBV7-2 and TRBJ1-4; 8 nucleotides align to TRBD1. The V gene's germline CDR1 is SGHTA and CDR2 FQGNSA. The J segment lost 14 bases and the V segment lost 1 base, leaving 6 bases of the junction unmatched. This CDR3 contains 13 residues. The CDR3 here is CASSLGQGIRLFF. In DNA form, the CDR3 reads TGTGCCAGCAGCTTAGGACAGGGGATCAGGCTGTTTTTT.

This chain connects TRBV5-1 to TRBJ1-2; D not certain. The CDR3 sequence is 15 residues long. Per germline, CDR1 SGHRS and CDR2 YFSETQ. V was trimmed by 1 base and J by 8 bases, leaving 18 bases between them. The CDR3 is CASSLSVERLGGYTF. CDR3 DNA: TGCGCCAGCAGCTTGTCTGTCGAGAGGTTGGGAGGCTACACCTTC. The whole variable domain, remainder taken from reference TRBV5-1 and TRBJ1-2, is KAGVTQTPRYLIKTRGQQVTLSCSPISGHRSVSWYQQTPGQGLQFLFEYFSETQRNKGNFPGRFSGRQFSNSRSEMNVSTLELGDSALYLCASSLSVERLGGYTFGSGTRLTVV.

Note on this clonotype: This may come from a read error, since a much larger clone is one base off. The chain uses TRBV3-1 and TRBJ2-1; tentative D call: TRBD2 (6 bases). CDR3 length equals 15 residues. Germline V lookup: CDR1 LGHDT, CDR2 YNNKEL (reference sequence). This CDR3 is CASSRSGEIYNEQSF. CDR3 nucleotides: TGTGCCAGCAGCCGTAGCGGCGAAATCTACAATGAGCAGTCCTTC.